Listed here is a single T cell receptor beta chain. Its antigen remains unidentified. This record comes from a study of identical twins. Points from the study as a whole: Some out-of-frame alpha sequences were shared by twins, and these showed excess low generation probability.

A universal primer site came from template switching; cDNA carried unique molecular identifiers. One entry per CDR3 protein results from TCRdb running MiXCR on the 5' RACE reads. The sample consists of hundreds of thousands of distinct CDR3 sequences, 18% of them appearing once. This CDR3 has 17 residues. J lost 4 bases, V lost 7 bases, and 17 bases had no gene match. This sample also appeared in a second study, on T cells expressing NK-cell markers. Per that paper: Dominant NKG2C+ clonotypes made up about 1.0-7.0% of CD8+ T cells in a handful of donors.

This receptor was obtained from a woman aged 18-29 years in good health. The sample was PBMCs. The chain recombines TRBV12-3 or TRBV12-4 with TRBJ1-2, with 8 bases matching TRBD1. The CDR3 loop is CASTFGGARTGIYGYTF. The CDR3 DNA sequence: TGTGCCAGCACCTTTGGAGGGGCCCGGACAGGGATCTATGGCTACACCTTC.